This T cell receptor beta chain is from a study of T cells in Graves' hyperthyroidism and ophthalmopathy. Clinical symptoms, serum thyroxine, TRAb, thyroid ultrasound and orbital computed tomography informed diagnoses. Whole-study results and caveats: The model foresaw ophthalmopathy a median about 6.1 months prior to onset. Patients with ophthalmopathy were separated from those with stable hyperthyroidism by a 13 V-J model.

TCR beta CDR3 region amplification was performed from RNA transcripts. The HTBI set primed first-round TCR CDR3 RT-PCR. From the multiplex PCR reads, TCRdb called clonotypes with MiXCR, one entry per CDR3 protein. The table lists around 600,000 distinct CDR3 sequences, approximately 42% of them singletons. As for this clonotype: What it binds is not known.

The CDR3 runs 15 residues. V dropped 2 bases and J dropped 0 bases, with 10 bases sitting between them. The germline gives CDR1 MNHEY, CDR2 SVGAGI. Sequenced: peripheral blood or thyroid tissue (not recorded which). This receptor was taken from an adult man with Graves' disease, either hyperthyroidism or ophthalmopathy (not recorded which). The J gene is TRBJ1-2, the V gene TRBV6-5, with D possibly matching TRBD1 (5 bases). CDR3 loop: CASSYAGRANYGYTF. The DNA of the CDR3 is TGTGCCAGCAGTTACGCAGGGAGAGCTAACTATGGCTACACCTTC.